These 2 T cell receptor beta chains originate from one sample sequenced in a study of regulatory T cells in long-lasting Graves disease. Researchers made TCR beta libraries by using iRepertoire HTBI primers and running Arm-PCR on CDR3 regions. TCRdb reprocessed the multiplex PCR reads via MiXCR and lists one record per CDR3 protein. Of 450,000 to 700,000 distinct CDR3 sequences detected, roughly 12% appear once; the ten largest clones hold roughly 9.7%. Time point noted: newly diagnosed GD, antithyroid drugs for less than 3 months. Scientists built the TCR library using RNA that was extracted from PBMCs. The sample was also reused in another study, on T cells in Graves' hyperthyroidism and ophthalmopathy.

The source material was peripheral blood mononuclear cells (PBMCs), sampled at new diagnosis, from a patient treated with antithyroid drugs. The receptor source for this set is a man younger than 45 with Graves disease.

This clonotype appeared many times. The V and J genes are TRBV29-1 and TRBJ1-2; 8 bases fit TRBD1. The CDR3 covers 14 residues. Germline CDR1 reads SQVTM; CDR2 reads ANQGSEA. Trimming removed 8 bases from V and 4 bases from J; junction bases left unmatched: 12. For the CDR3, the DNA is TGCAGCATTGGGCCAGGGGGCGCCGTCTATGGCTACACCTTC. Translation gives CSIGPGGAVYGYTF.

This clonotype has more than one count but fewer than ten. V and J are TRBV6-2 or TRBV6-3 and TRBJ2-1; no reliable D call. CDR3 size: 11 residues. Germline loops: CDR1 MNHEY, CDR2 SVGEGT. Trimming shortened V by 9 bases and J by 4 bases, and 7 bases separated the two germline ends. CDR3 region: CASALYNEQFF. The DNA for the CDR3 is TGTGCCAGTGCTTTATACAATGAGCAGTTCTTC.